The clone carrying this T cell receptor (beta chain) was observed at least ten times. The data derive from a study of CD8 T cells in ankylosing spondylitis. This CDR3 spans 13 amino acids. Trimming took 5 bases from V and 10 from J; bases not matched to a gene: 7. Germline CDR1 reads MNHNS; CDR2 reads SASEGT. A single record per CDR3 protein comes from TCRdb applying MiXCR to the 5' RACE reads. This repertoire shows around 130,000 distinct CDR3 sequences, roughly 7.3% found once; its top ten account for less than 15%. The sequencing input was blood, either unsorted or a sorted T cell fraction (not recorded which). The chain links TRBV6-1 to TRBJ1-1, with 10 bases fitting TRBD1. The source is a male donor with ankylosing spondylitis or in good health (not recorded which). The CDR3 nucleotides are TGTGCCAGCAGTCCACCCGGGACAGGGGTAGCTTTCTTT. Translated, it gives CASSPPGTGVAFF.